This TCR beta chain is from a study of T cell changes during pregnancy in multiple sclerosis. Generated by immunoSEQ multiplex PCR, the TCRdb table keeps only in-frame clones and is missing some. The repertoire has nearly 60,000 clones, more than 80% of them found once; the top ten carry just under 0.5%. Germline V gene data show CDR1 as SGHVS and CDR2 as FQNEAQ. Trimming removed 4 bases from V and 1 base from J, with 8 bases in between. This CDR3 has 15 residues. This specimen was CD4+ T cells from peripheral blood mononuclear cells, taken after pregnancy. The gene calls are TRBV7-8 and TRBJ2-6; tentatively, D is TRBD1 (6 bases). This receptor was taken from a female donor in good health, enrolled as a control in a pregnancy study. In DNA form, the CDR3 reads TGTGCCAGCAGCTCCGACAGGTCTGGGGCCAACGTCCTGACTTTC. This translates into CASSSDRSGANVLTF.